This TCR beta chain was obtained from a study of cytomegalovirus exposure and HLA in healthy donors. The V and J ends lost 5 bases and 6 bases, in that order; junction bases with no gene match: 3. This CDR3 is 15 amino acids long. Germline loops: CDR1 SGHNT, CDR2 YENEEA. Vbeta (60) and Jbeta (13) primers were used in the PCR. The table came from immunoSEQ multiplex PCR; TCRdb's copy has only in-frame clones and leaves some out. The top ten hold 4.2% of the sample, which has 110,000 or so clones, approximately 74% seen once. This clone was counted only a few times. Antigen: not known. Findings and caveats of the study: TCR beta sequences reportedly predicted most subjects' HLA-A and HLA-B alleles accurately.

The V call is TRBV11-3, the J call TRBJ2-5; 16 bases match TRBD2. Sequences were obtained from PBMCs. The receptor's source is a woman aged 40-49 years in good health and CMV-seropositive. CDR3 protein: CASSQGLAGGQTQYF. DNA for the CDR3: TGTGCCAGCAGCCAGGGACTAGCGGGAGGGCAGACCCAGTACTTC. Variable domain in full (rest from reference TRBV11-3 and TRBJ2-5): EAGVVQSPRYKIIEKKQPVAFWCNPISGHNTLYWYLQNLGQGPELLIRYENEEAVDDSQLPKDRFSAERLKGVDSTLKIQPAELGDSAVYLCASSQGLAGGQTQYFGPGTRLLVL.